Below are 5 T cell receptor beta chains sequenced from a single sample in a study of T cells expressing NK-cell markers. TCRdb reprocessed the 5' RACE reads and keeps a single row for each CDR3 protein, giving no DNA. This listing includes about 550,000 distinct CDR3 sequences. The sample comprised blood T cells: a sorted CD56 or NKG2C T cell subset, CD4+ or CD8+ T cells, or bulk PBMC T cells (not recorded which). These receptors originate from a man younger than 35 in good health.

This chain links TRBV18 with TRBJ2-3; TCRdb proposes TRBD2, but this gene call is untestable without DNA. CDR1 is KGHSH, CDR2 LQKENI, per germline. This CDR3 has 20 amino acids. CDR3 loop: CASSPWASGRATNRADTQYF.

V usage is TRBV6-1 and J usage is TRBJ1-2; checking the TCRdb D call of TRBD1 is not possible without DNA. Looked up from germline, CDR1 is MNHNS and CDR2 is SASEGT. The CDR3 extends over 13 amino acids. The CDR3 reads CASRGQGYYGYTF.

The chain's CDR3 is CSARGGQLQAFF. The chain carries TRBV20-1 and TRBJ1-1. The CDR3 sequence is 12 residues long. CDR1 is DFQATT and CDR2 is SNEGSKA in the germline V gene (reference sequence).

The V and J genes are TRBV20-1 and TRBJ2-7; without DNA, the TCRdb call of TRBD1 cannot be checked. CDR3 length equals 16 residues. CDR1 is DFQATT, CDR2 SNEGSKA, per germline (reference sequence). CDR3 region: CSARGGDRGQGYEQYF.

The CDR3 loop reads CASSPGTDWGEQFF. This chain links TRBV19 with TRBJ2-1; there is no DNA to check the TCRdb D call of TRBD1. The germline CDR1 and CDR2 sequences are LNHDA and SQIVND (reference sequence). The CDR3 has 14 residues. Drawing the rest from reference TRBV19 and TRBJ2-1, the complete variable domain is DGGITQSPKYLFRKEGQNVTLSCEQNLNHDAMYWYRQDPGQGLRLIYYSQIVNDFQKGDIAEGYSVSREKKESFPLTVTSAQKNPTAFYLCASSPGTDWGEQFFGPGTRLTVL.